The text below deals with one T cell receptor (beta chain). Its antigen remains undetermined. Per-base qualities were not stored, and no clone one base away is much larger. Reading from cysteine to phenylalanine, the CDR3 counts 14 amino acids. Of all the DNA, just the CDR3 is kept, 42 bases in frame from base 1. V is cut by 5 bases and J by 5 bases, and the space between the germline ends is 15 bases. For CDR1 and CDR2, the germline V gene (reference sequence) lists MNHEY and SMNVEV. The library came from the immunoSEQ multiplex PCR assay. The multiplex PCR relied on a mix of 60 forward primers for TCR Vbeta segments and 13 reverse primers for TCR Jbeta segments. A multiplex PCR assay on genomic DNA amplified the CDR3 region of rearranged TCR beta genes. On the Illumina HiSeq System, the amplified TCR beta libraries were sequenced as 87-base-pair reads. In the original analysis: Across the 700 or so repertoires, a later analysis counted 80 million or so unique TCR beta chains, about 10 million of which were shared by at least two donors. A nearest-neighbor algorithm error-corrected the raw reads and collapsed the reads into unique sequences, merging closely related sequences to remove PCR and sequencing errors. V, D and J gene segments were assigned by aligning CDR3 sequences to IMGT reference sequences. Each retained sequence needed at least a six-nucleotide match to both a V gene segment and a J gene segment. A rearrangement was called productive if the CDR3 had no stop codons and remained in frame with V and J, and every other rearrangement was called non-productive. Following IMGT convention, CDR3 was defined as the stretch from the second conserved V-encoded cysteine to the conserved J-encoded phenylalanine. Sequences without an unambiguous match to a single V gene segment were excluded from the earlier analysis of approximately 560 of the donors. An earlier analysis of 500 to 700 of the donors classified V segments as functional when productive rearrangements were above 56.7% and as segregating when the standard deviation between donors was above 5%. A statistical classification framework was built to diagnose cytomegalovirus status from the catalog of TCR beta chain sequences. In a later analysis, TCR nucleotide sequences were compared against IMGT/GENE-DB human TR gene sequences so that V and J genes could be assigned. In a later analysis, CDR3 sequences and most-parsimonious VDJ recombination scenarios were assigned using the TCRdist pipeline. In a later analysis, every TCR beta chain was defined by the combination of its CDR3 amino acid sequence and its V-gene family, and reads without a unique V-gene family were dropped. To address suspected cross-contamination and a sequencing artifact, a later analysis removed a few hundred highly shared, low-generation-probability nucleotide sequences. A later analysis calculated a clonal expansion index for each public chain from normalized within-repertoire ranks of inferred template counts. A later analysis computed generation probabilities with a VDJ recombination model fitted to out-of-frame rearrangements, and checked the results against IGoR. Hypergeometric tests were used in a later analysis to score TCR-TCR, TCR-HLA and TCR-CMV co-occurrence, with a repertoire-size bias correction applied to the TCR pairs. False discovery rates were estimated in a later analysis by permuting HLA or CMV assignments 20 times. In a later analysis, co-occurring TCRs were grouped using DBSCAN, with TCRdist sequence similarity added in when clustering inside HLA-allele-positive subsets. Co-occurrence clustering excluded repertoires with fewer than 30,000 or more than 120,000 public chains, plus five with anomalous nucleotide sharing. Sourced from immuneACCESS, this table was stored by TCRdb with only in-frame sequences that have V and J called. A share of the clones is absent; for the studies checked, an unresolved V gene accounts for under half, and the remainder has no known explanation. The V and J calls and clone size were taken over from that table, and D and trimming were inferred from the DNA. Within this sample are hundreds of thousands of clones, with almost 85% of them counted one time only. The ten largest clones add up to around 0.57% of the sample.

This specimen belongs to a study of cytomegalovirus exposure and HLA in healthy donors (dated by TCRdb to about 2017). Background on the whole study: An earlier analysis of approximately 640 of the donors reported roughly 300 Gb of sequence data and around 120 million unique TCR beta sequences from some 180 million T cells. Roughly 300 gigabases of sequencing data and 70 million to 85 million unique TCR sequences were included in an early release covering roughly 600 HLA-typed donors. The genetic ancestry cluster associated with self-reported Caucasian donors included 81% of the approximately 400 genotyped donors. The study aimed to test whether signatures of past pathogen exposure could be identified by cataloging public T cell receptors. The study used immunosequencing to profile the T cell repertoires of hundreds of subjects and linked those repertoires to cytomegalovirus serostatus. In addition to the first cohort of several hundred subjects, a separate validation cohort of 120 different subjects was used. To predict cytomegalovirus infection status, the study brought together high-throughput TCR immunosequencing, statistical association of individual TCRs with disease status, and machine learning. A later analysis re-analyzed previously published TCR beta repertoires from 666 donors and added high-resolution HLA genotyping to study TCR occurrence patterns. The later analysis used no new phenotypic data to find candidate immune exposures, relying instead on TCR beta sequences and their occurrence across donors. An earlier analysis of fewer than 750 of the donors used high-throughput TCR beta sequencing to judge whether each TCR beta V gene segment behaved as functional or pseudogenic. Alongside the repertoire data, information on donor age, sex, ethnicity and CMV serostatus was compiled. Genome-wide SNP genotypes for about three fifths of the roughly 670 donors were used in a later genetic analysis, which treated that subset as a discovery cohort. All discovery cohort repertoires had been generated on a single sequencing platform. HLA typing included class I and class II loci at four-digit resolution. The number of typed donors differed by locus: roughly 620-630 for A, B, C, DRB1 and DQB1; 500 to 550 for DQA1; approximately 610 for DPA1; and roughly 470 for DPB1. Four to six DR-DQ haplotypes were handled as single units for association and clustering because linkage in the cohort was strong. Among over 350 genotyped donors of the cohort, an average of approximately 240,000 unique TCR beta nucleotide sequences were sequenced per donor, 15% to 20% of them non-productive. Here is what the overall study found, with its caveats: At a false discovery rate of 0.05, a later analysis linked some 17,000 TCR beta sequences to specific HLA alleles. A cluster of highly shared sequence variants was judged likely to be a technical artifact of the sequencing pipeline. Linkage disequilibrium might explain the correlated functional status among segregating V segments, but an unknown experimental factor could not be excluded. In the study, 164 TCR beta chains were listed as associated with cytomegalovirus. A later genetic analysis associated a missense DCLRE1C variant with V-gene and J-gene trimming of TCR beta chains, and an independent cohort replicated the association. A later analysis found that most CMV-associated TCR beta chains appeared HLA-restricted, with HLA associations seemingly driven largely by CMV exposure. A further reported finding was that TCR beta sequences accurately predicted the HLA-A and HLA-B alleles for most subjects in the first cohort. In an earlier analysis of around 600 of the donors, most TCR beta V segments appeared in productive rearrangements about 87% or about 30% of the time, broadly matching IMGT annotations. According to a later genetic analysis, donors in an Asian-associated ancestry cluster had fewer N-insertions in productive TCRs than the roughly 700-donor mean. Sequencing depth was assumed to be roughly uniform across donors in the presence/absence analyses, though that assumption may not hold. In a later analysis, TCR association rates were found to vary across HLA loci, with the most associated TCRs seen for DRB1 alleles and the fewest for HLA-C alleles. The earlier analysis of 587 of the donors excluded seventeen rarely observed V segments, including chromosome 9 orphons, because counts were too low. Compared with equally common non-associated chains, HLA-associated TCR beta chains in a later analysis were more clonally expanded and had lower generation probabilities. According to a later analysis, parvovirus B19, influenza, CMV and Epstein-Barr virus appeared linked to several top co-occurrence clusters. Some IMGT-functional V segments, including TRBV6-2 and TRBV6-3, could not be told apart with the 87-base-pair reads, so those segments were excluded. When HLA alleles, especially DR and DQ, strongly co-occurred, TCR associations were difficult to assign to individual alleles. In this cohort, only TCR beta chains were sequenced, and detectable features were limited by the absence of alpha or paired-chain data. It was suggested by the authors that the approach could potentially be generalized to other disease states and immunological phenotypes. Because some donors lacked HLA typing at each locus, the association tests relied only on the typed subset. In vitro tests confirmed that a few of the cytomegalovirus-associated TCR beta chains recognize cytomegalovirus antigens. Most TCR sequences were observed very rarely across donors, whereas some public TCRs were present in many individuals. Cytomegalovirus status was reported to be diagnosed by the classifier with high specificity and sensitivity in both the original and validation cohorts. For the cohort, immune exposure information was limited to CMV serostatus.

In total, roughly 670 healthy bone marrow donors made up the cohort. At the time of sampling, all cohort members were nominally healthy, though unrecorded immune exposures were likely present. The donor tested CMV seronegative and was one of the 352 seronegative cohort members. Every donor gave a peripheral blood sample, and the peripheral blood mononuclear cells from that sample were used for TCR beta sequencing. The Qiagen DNeasy Blood Extraction Kit was used to extract genomic DNA from the blood cell samples. The chain joins TRBV27 to TRBJ1-2, and the D gene may be TRBD1, 5 bases matching. The receptor was derived from a middle-aged woman in good health and CMV-seronegative. Sequencing was performed on PBMCs. The DNA is as follows: TGTGCCAGCAGTCCAGGGAGGATGGGATATGGCTACACCTTC. This gives the protein CASSPGRMGYGYTF.